This TCR beta chain was identified during a study of OX40 agonist ivuxolimab in advanced cancers. Study overall: Ivuxolimab, an agonist antibody against OX40 (CD134), was given to patients. Three patients responded partially, comprising one with hepatocellular carcinoma and two with cutaneous melanoma. At doses from 0.01 to 10 mg/kg, patients were given intravenous ivuxolimab every 2 weeks. With a range of roughly 20 to 79, age averaged 60 years, and around 80% were male.

Germline values: CDR1 SEHNR, CDR2 FQNEAQ (reference sequence). V lost 5 bases to trimming and J lost 7 bases, with 11 bases between them. The CDR3 is 12 residues long. Produced via immunoSEQ multiplex PCR; TCRdb's table is partial and in-frame only. The data hold 35,000 to 40,000 clones, with over 80% observed a single time. The V and J genes are TRBV7-9 and TRBJ1-2, with a possible D match to TRBD1 (6 bases). The source of this sequence is an adult with an advanced solid tumor such as melanoma, head and neck, liver or kidney cancer. The sequencing used CD4+ or CD8+ T cells sorted from blood, collected in a trial of the OX40 agonist ivuxolimab. CDR3 bases: TGTGCCAGCAGCCTGGGACACACTGGCTACACCTTC. Its translation: CASSLGHTGYTF. The full variable domain, completed using reference TRBV7-9 and TRBJ1-2, is DTGVSQNPRHKITKRGQNVTFRCDPISEHNRLYWYRQTLGQGPEFLTYFQNEAQLEKSRLLSDRFSAERPKGSFSTLEIQRTEQGDSAMYLCASSLGHTGYTFGSGTRLTVV.